This TCR beta chain is drawn from a study of CD8 T cells in Susac syndrome. Overall study findings and caveats: It was acknowledged in the study that its TCR sequencing and HLA analysis involved a relatively small number of individuals.

RNA amounts of roughly 0.5 to 1 ug underwent reverse transcription with random hexamers. The TCR beta CDR3 was amplified by immunoSEQ multiplex PCR across 54 Vbeta, 13 Jbeta. From the immunoSEQ multiplex PCR reads, TCRdb called clonotypes with MiXCR, one entry per CDR3 protein. The profile shows 200,000 to 250,000 distinct CDR3 sequences, about 95% of them singletons. This CDR3 has 19 residues. The V gene end was trimmed by 3 bases and the J gene end by 0 bases; junction bases not matched to a gene: 14. In the multiple sclerosis control group, patients were treatment-naive and had stable or active relapsing-remitting disease. Negative isolation yielded CD4+ and CD8+ T cells, and FACS enriched TEMRA cells. Comments on this clonotype: Its antigen is still unknown.

Sample: CD4+ T cells from PBMCs. This chain links TRBV12-3 or TRBV12-4 with TRBJ2-3, with 8 bases fitting TRBD1. The clonotype comes from a human donor with multiple sclerosis. The CDR3 loop reads CASSFGRTGLLFSTDTQYF. The CDR3 region has the DNA TGTGCCAGCAGTTTTGGGAGGACAGGGCTACTCTTTAGCACAGATACGCAGTATTTT.